The rows below give T cell receptor beta chains drawn from one sample of a study of blood T cell repertoires in COVID-19. Profiled with immunoSEQ multiplex PCR; TCRdb holds only in-frame clones, not every one. The sample carries 150,000 to 200,000 clones, 81% recorded once. The source material was peripheral blood. These receptors came from a woman aged 80 or over with COVID-19, enrolled during active disease. The CDR3 runs from the conserved cysteine through the conserved F or W. Each record gives: V gene, clone size, D gene, J gene, CDR3 protein, CDR3 DNA. A D gene is named only where the DNA matches it firmly. Clone size appears in some rows only: once, few, many, or a class for an expanded clone.

TRBV11-3,-,-,TRBJ2-1,CASSWEGGSYNEQFF,TGTGCCAGCAGCTGGGAGGGGGGGTCCTACAATGAGCAGTTCTTC
TRBV5-1,-,-,TRBJ2-2,CASSLYWTGGTGELFF,TGCGCCAGCAGCTTGTATTGGACAGGAGGGACCGGGGAGCTGTTTTTT
TRBV7-2,-,-,TRBJ1-3,CASSLGGSGNTIYF,TGTGCCAGCAGCCTAGGAGGGTCTGGAAACACCATATATTTT
TRBV20-1,-,TRBD2,TRBJ2-5,CSASTGAGGQETQYF,TGCAGTGCTAGTACGGGAGCGGGGGGACAAGAGACCCAGTACTTC
TRBV11-1,few,TRBD1,TRBJ2-5,CASSYDRVRETQYF,TGTGCCAGCAGCTATGACAGGGTGCGAGAGACCCAGTACTTC
TRBV29-1,-,-,TRBJ2-7,CSGDCLSSYEQYF,TGCAGCGGTGACTGTTTGAGCTCCTACGAGCAGTACTTC
TRBV2,-,-,TRBJ2-7,CAGERVYEQYF,TGTGCCGGAGAGAGGGTCTACGAGCAGTACTTC
TRBV2,-,-,TRBJ1-1,CASSEAPGVATEAFF,TGTGCCAGCAGTGAAGCGCCAGGGGTGGCCACTGAAGCTTTCTTT
TRBV9,-,TRBD2,TRBJ2-1,CASSPGTSDGEQFF,TGTGCCAGCAGCCCGGGGACTAGCGATGGTGAGCAGTTCTTC
TRBV3-1/TRBV3-2,few,TRBD2,TRBJ2-1,CASRTTSSGGAGEQFF,TGTGCCAGCCGCACTACGTCTAGCGGGGGGGCAGGTGAGCAGTTCTTC
TRBV2,once,-,TRBJ1-5,CASSSQENQPQHF,TGTGCCAGCAGTTCTCAGGAAAATCAGCCCCAGCATTTT
TRBV3-1/TRBV3-2,-,-,TRBJ2-5,CASSQQEETQYF,TGTGCCAGCAGCCAACAGGAAGAGACCCAGTACTTC
TRBV24-1,-,TRBD1,TRBJ2-5,CATSDLLRTGGGETQYF,TGTGCCACCAGTGATTTGCTAAGGACAGGGGGCGGAGAGACCCAGTACTTC
TRBV19,-,-,TRBJ2-6,CASSRGNSGANVLTF,TGTGCCAGTAGTAGAGGGAACTCTGGGGCCAACGTCCTGACTTTC
TRBV20-1,-,TRBD2,TRBJ2-1,CSASRTSWNEQFF,TGCAGTGCTAGTAGGACTAGCTGGAATGAGCAGTTCTTC
TRBV7-8,-,TRBD2,TRBJ2-1,CASSWPEGTSGYNEQFF,TGTGCCAGCAGCTGGCCTGAAGGGACTAGCGGGTACAATGAGCAGTTCTTC
TRBV18,few,TRBD1,TRBJ1-6,CASSPRQGAMNSPLHF,TGTGCCAGCTCACCACGGCAGGGGGCTATGAATTCACCCCTCCACTTT
TRBV28,-,TRBD1,TRBJ2-7,CASSFRDRGYEQYF,TGTGCCAGCAGTTTCCGGGACAGGGGCTACGAGCAGTACTTC
TRBV7-9,-,-,TRBJ1-2,CASSQPGLLHGYTF,TGTGCCAGCAGCCAACCGGGACTCCTTCATGGCTACACCTTC
TRBV19,-,-,TRBJ1-3,CASSIGWAISGNTIYF,TGTGCCAGTAGTATCGGCTGGGCTATCTCTGGAAACACCATATATTTT
TRBV27,-,TRBD2,TRBJ2-1,CASSPLVTSGSNEQFF,TGTGCCAGCAGTCCCTTGGTGACTAGCGGGAGCAATGAGCAGTTCTTC
TRBV30,few,TRBD2,TRBJ2-1,CAWSASGADNEQFF,TGTGCCTGGAGTGCTAGCGGGGCCGACAATGAGCAGTTCTTC
TRBV15,-,TRBD2,TRBJ2-1,CATSRGREEQFF,TGTGCCACCAGCAGAGGGCGGGAGGAGCAGTTCTTC
TRBV19,-,TRBD2,TRBJ2-2,CASSIGLVSTGELFF,TGTGCCAGTAGTATTGGACTAGTTAGTACCGGGGAGCTGTTTTTT
TRBV29-1,-,-,TRBJ2-1,CSSGQYNEQFF,TGCAGCTCCGGACAATACAATGAGCAGTTCTTC
TRBV28,-,TRBD2,TRBJ2-7,CASSRTRNYEQYF,TGTGCCAGCAGTCGGACTAGGAACTACGAGCAGTACTTC